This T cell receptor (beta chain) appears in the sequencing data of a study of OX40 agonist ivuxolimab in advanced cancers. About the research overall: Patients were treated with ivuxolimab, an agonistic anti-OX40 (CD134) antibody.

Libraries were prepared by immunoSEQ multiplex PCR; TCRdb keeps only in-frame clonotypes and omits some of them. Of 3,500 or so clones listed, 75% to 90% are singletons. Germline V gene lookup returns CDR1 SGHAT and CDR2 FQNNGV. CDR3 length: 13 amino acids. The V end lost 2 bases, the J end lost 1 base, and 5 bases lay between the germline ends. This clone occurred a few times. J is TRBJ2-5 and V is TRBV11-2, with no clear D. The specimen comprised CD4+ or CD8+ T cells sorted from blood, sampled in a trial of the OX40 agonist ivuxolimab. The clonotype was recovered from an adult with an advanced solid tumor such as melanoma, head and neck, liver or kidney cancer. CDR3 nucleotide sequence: TGTGCCAGCAGCTTATGGAGCCAAGAGACCCAGTACTTC. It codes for CASSLWSQETQYF.